This T cell receptor beta chain is drawn from a study of Graves' ophthalmopathy and Graves' hyperthyroidism. Diagnostic conclusions were grounded in clinical symptoms, serum thyroxine, TRAb, thyroid ultrasound and orbital computed tomography. PBMCs originated in roughly 9.3 ml of fresh peripheral blood. V dropped 5 bases and J dropped 6 bases, with 16 bases sitting between them. The CDR3 covers 14 residues. The V gene's germline CDR1 is MGHDK and CDR2 SYGVNS. As the template, RNA transcripts were used to amplify TCR beta CDR3 regions. HTBI primers were employed in first-round RT-PCR, then a second-round multiplex PCR followed. TCRdb re-analysed the multiplex PCR reads in MiXCR, keeping a single row per CDR3 protein. The data contain some 750,000 distinct CDR3 sequences, roughly 40% of them singletons. Study outcomes and limitations: In blood appeared most of the expanded thyroid clonotypes whose frequency exceeded 0.001.

The sample holds a few counts of this clonotype. The antigen remains unidentified. The sequenced sample consisted of peripheral blood. The chain couples TRBV25-1 to TRBJ1-2, with no clear D. The sequence was obtained from an adult man with Graves' ophthalmopathy. The DNA for the CDR3 is TGTGCCAGCAGTCTTGGATACCGAAGGGATGGCTACACCTTC. This sequence encodes CASSLGYRRDGYTF.